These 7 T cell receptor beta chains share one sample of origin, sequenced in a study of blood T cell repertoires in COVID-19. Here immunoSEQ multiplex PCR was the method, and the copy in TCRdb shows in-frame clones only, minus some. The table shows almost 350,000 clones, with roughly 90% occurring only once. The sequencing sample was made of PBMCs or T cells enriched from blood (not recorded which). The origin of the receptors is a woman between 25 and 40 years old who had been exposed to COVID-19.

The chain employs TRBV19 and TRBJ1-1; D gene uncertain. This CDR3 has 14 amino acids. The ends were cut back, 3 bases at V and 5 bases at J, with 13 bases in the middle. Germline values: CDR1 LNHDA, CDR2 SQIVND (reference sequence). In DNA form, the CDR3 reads TGTGCCAGTAGTATGAATTCAGATTTGACTGAAGCTTTCTTT. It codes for CASSMNSDLTEAFF.

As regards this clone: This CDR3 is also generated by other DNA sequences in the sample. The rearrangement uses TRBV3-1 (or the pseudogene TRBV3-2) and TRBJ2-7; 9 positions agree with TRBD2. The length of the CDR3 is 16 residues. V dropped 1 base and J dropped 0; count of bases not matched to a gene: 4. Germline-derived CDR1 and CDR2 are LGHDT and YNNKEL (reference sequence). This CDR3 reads CASSQGLAGSSYEQYF. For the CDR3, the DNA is TGTGCCAGCAGCCAAGGGCTAGCGGGATCCTCCTACGAGCAGTACTTC.

The CDR3: CSVRGRGTEAFF. CDR3 coding DNA: TGCAGCGTTCGGGGGAGGGGGACTGAAGCTTTCTTT. The chain carries TRBV29-1 and TRBJ1-1; D is perhaps TRBD1 (6 bases). Trimming removed 5 bases at V and 5 bases at J, with 12 bases between. The CDR3 is made up of 12 amino acids. Germline V gene data show CDR1 as SQVTM and CDR2 as ANQGSEA.

CDR3 DNA sequence: TGCGCCAGCAGCCCGGACAGGGTCGGAAACATTCAGTACTTC. Amino acid sequence: CASSPDRVGNIQYF. The V gene is TRBV5-1, the J gene TRBJ2-4; 8 bases are a match to TRBD1. Germline V gene data show CDR1 as SGHRS and CDR2 as YFSETQ. CDR3 length: 14 residues. V lost 4 bases, J lost 6 bases, and 6 bases stayed unmatched.

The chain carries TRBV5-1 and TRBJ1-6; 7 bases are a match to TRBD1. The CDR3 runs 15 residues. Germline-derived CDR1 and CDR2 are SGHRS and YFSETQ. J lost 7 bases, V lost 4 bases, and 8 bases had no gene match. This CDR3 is CASSPGTVRNSPLHF. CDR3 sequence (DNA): TGCGCCAGCAGCCCAGGGACAGTAAGAAATTCACCCCTCCACTTT.

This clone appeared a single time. In nucleotides, the CDR3 is TGTGCCAGCAGTTACGGGGGGGCTAGATCACCCCTCCACTTT. Translating gives CASSYGGARSPLHF. This chain connects TRBV6-5 to TRBJ1-6; D is perhaps TRBD1 (6 bases). This CDR3 is 14 amino acids long. V gave up 2 bases and J gave up 10 bases, with 12 bases separating them. CDR1 is MNHEY and CDR2 is SVGAGI in the germline V gene.

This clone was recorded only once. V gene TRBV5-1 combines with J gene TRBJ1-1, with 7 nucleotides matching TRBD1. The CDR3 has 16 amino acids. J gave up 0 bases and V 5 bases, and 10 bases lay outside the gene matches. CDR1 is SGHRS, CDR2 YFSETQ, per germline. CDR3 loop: CASRAGGGSMNTEAFF. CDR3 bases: TGCGCCAGCAGGGCAGGAGGGGGCAGCATGAACACTGAAGCTTTCTTT.